This TCR beta chain emerged from a study of PD-1 blockade in classical Hodgkin lymphoma. Every patient experienced relapse after autologous stem cell transplantation, and brentuximab vedotin exposure varied. The study purified CD4+ T cells from thawed PBMCs using magnetic negative selection. The CDR3 length is 14 residues. The V gene lost 3 bases and the J gene lost 8 bases, with 14 bases spanning the gap. Germline assignment: CDR1 SNHLY and CDR2 FYNNEI. Generated by immunoSEQ multiplex PCR, the TCRdb table keeps only in-frame clones and is missing some. The data contain about 31,000 clones, roughly 87% of them singletons.

The chain joins TRBV2 to TRBJ2-1; TRBD2 is a possible D gene (5 bases). The source is a human donor with classical Hodgkin lymphoma. The sample here was CD4+ T cells from blood, taken at baseline. CDR3 in DNA: TGTGCCAGCAGTGAGCGGGCTATCTTCGATGAGCAGTTCTTC. Translated, it gives CASSERAIFDEQFF.